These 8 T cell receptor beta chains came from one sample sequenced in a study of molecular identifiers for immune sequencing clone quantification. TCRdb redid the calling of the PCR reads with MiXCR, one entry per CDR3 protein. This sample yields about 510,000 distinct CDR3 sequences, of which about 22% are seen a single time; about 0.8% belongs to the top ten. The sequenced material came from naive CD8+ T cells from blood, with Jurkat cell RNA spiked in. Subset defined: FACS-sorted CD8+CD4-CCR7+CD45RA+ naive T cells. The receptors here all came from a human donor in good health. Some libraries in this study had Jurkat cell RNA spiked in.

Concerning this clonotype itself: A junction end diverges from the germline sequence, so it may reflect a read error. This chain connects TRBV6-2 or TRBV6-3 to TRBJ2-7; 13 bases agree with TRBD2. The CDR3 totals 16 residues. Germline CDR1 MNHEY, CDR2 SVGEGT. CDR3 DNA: TGTGCCAGCAGTTTCACACTAGCGGGAGGGACCTACGAGCTGTACTTC. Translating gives CASSFTLAGGTYELYF.

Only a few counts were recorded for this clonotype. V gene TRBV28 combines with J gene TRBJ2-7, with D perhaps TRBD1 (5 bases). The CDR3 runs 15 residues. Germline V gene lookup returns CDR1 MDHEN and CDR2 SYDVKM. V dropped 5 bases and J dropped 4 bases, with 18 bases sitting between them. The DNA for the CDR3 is TGTGCCAGCAGTAAACAGGCGACAGCGAGATACGAGCAGTACTTC. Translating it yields CASSKQATARYEQYF.

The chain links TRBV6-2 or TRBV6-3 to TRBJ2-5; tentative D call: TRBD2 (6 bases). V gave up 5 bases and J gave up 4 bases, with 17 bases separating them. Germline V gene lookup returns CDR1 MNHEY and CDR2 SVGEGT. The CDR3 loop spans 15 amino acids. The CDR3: CASSSLWGDGETQYF. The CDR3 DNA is TGTGCCAGCAGTAGCCTTTGGGGGGACGGAGAGACCCAGTACTTC.

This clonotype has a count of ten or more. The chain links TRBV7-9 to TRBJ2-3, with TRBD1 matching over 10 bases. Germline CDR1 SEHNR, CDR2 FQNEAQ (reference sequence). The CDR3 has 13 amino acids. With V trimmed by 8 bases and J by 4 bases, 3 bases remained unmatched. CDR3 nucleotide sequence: TGTGCCAGCCGAGGACAGGGGGCAGATACGCAGTATTTT. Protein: CASRGQGADTQYF. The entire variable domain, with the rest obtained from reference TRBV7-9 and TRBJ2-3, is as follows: DTGVSQNPRHKITKRGQNVTFRCDPISEHNRLYWYRQTLGQGPEFLTYFQNEAQLEKSRLLSDRFSAERPKGSFSTLEIQRTEQGDSAMYLCASRGQGADTQYFGPGTRLTVL.

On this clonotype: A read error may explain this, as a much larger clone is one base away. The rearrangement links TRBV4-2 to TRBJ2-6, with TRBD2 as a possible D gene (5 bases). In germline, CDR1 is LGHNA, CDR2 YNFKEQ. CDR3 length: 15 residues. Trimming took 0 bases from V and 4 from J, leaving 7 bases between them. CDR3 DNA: TGTGCCAGCAGCCAAGAAAGCGGCGGGGCCAACGTCCTGACTTTC. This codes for CASSQESGGANVLTF.

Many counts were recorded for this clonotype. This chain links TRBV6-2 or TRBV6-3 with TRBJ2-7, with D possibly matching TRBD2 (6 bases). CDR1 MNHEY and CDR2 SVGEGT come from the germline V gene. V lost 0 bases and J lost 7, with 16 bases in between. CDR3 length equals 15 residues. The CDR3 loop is CASSYSTGEVGEQYF. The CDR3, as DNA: TGTGCCAGCAGTTACTCGACGGGAGAAGTAGGGGAGCAGTACTTC.

The CDR3 spells CASKKEGEGITDTQYF. CDR3 in DNA: TGTGCCAGCAAAAAGGAAGGGGAAGGAATCACAGATACGCAGTATTTT. This chain uses TRBV27 with TRBJ2-3, with D possibly being TRBD1 (5 bases). The V and J ends lost 7 bases and 2 bases respectively, with 19 bases between them. This CDR3 contains 16 residues. Germline V CDR1 and CDR2: MNHEY, SMNVEV (reference sequence).

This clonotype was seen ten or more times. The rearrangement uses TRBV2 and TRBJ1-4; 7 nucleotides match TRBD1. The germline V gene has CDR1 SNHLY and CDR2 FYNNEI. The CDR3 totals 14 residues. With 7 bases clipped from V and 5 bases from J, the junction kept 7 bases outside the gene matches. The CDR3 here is CASTGGQINEKLFF. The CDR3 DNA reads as TGTGCCAGCACGGGGGGACAGATAAATGAAAAACTGTTTTTT.